This paragraph covers one TCR beta chain sequence. The target of this receptor is not known. Per-base qualities were not stored, and no clone one base away is much larger. According to the germline V gene, CDR1 reads SGHRS and CDR2 reads YFSETQ. The CDR3 holds 14 amino acids from the cysteine to the phenylalanine. Only the CDR3 region is kept as DNA, spanning 42 bases read in frame from base 1. V is reduced by 2 bases and J by 0 bases, leaving a spacing of 6 bases between them. The instrument given in TCRdb is Illumina HiSeq 2500. Quantitative 5'-RACE with molecular barcodes was used to prepare TCR beta libraries. For the original study's pipeline: To identify disease-linked TCR variants, a new computational method was used, one built on a probabilistic model of VDJ rearrangement. The public reads were reprocessed in TCRdb via fastp at Q25 and MiXCR, keeping in-frame beta chains. Every distinct CDR3 protein forms one entry, paired with its most common genes and DNA. TCRdb's processing, not the authors', yielded these V and J calls. Present in this sample are under 200,000 distinct CDR3 sequences, roughly 10% of which were seen just once. The ten largest clonotypes hold roughly 16% of the sample.

The data belong to a study of CD8 T cells in ankylosing spondylitis (dated by TCRdb to 2015 to 2018). Regarding the research as a whole: The study profiled T cell receptor beta repertoires in healthy donors and ankylosing spondylitis patients to find disease-linked TCR variants. Peripheral blood samples were taken, and synovial fluid was additionally collected from ankylosing spondylitis patients. The full study cohort comprised around 23 ankylosing spondylitis patients and some 110 healthy donors.

The investigation overall reported the following: The disease-linked clones had a CD8+ phenotype and were found at relatively low frequencies in peripheral blood. Significant enrichment of the disease-linked clones was reported in matched synovial fluid samples from ankylosing spondylitis patients. Some motif variants had previously been reported in the synovial fluid and blood of reactive arthritis patients, which suggests shared mechanisms of disease initiation. Blood from ankylosing spondylitis patients appeared to be characterized by a TCR beta motif made up of under ten highly homologous amino acid variants.

Sequencing used blood, either unsorted or a sorted T cell fraction (not recorded which). The receptor chain draws on TRBV5-1 and TRBJ1-3; the D gene lacks a confident call. This sequence was found in a female donor with ankylosing spondylitis or in good health (not recorded which). The encoded CDR3 is CASSFGSSGNTIYF. The base sequence is TGCGCCAGCAGCTTTGGTTCCTCTGGAAACACCATATATTTT. The CDR3 plus the reference TRBV5-1 and TRBJ1-3 genes for the other parts give the full variable domain: KAGVTQTPRYLIKTRGQQVTLSCSPISGHRSVSWYQQTPGQGLQFLFEYFSETQRNKGNFPGRFSGRQFSNSRSEMNVSTLELGDSALYLCASSFGSSGNTIYFGEGSWLTVV.